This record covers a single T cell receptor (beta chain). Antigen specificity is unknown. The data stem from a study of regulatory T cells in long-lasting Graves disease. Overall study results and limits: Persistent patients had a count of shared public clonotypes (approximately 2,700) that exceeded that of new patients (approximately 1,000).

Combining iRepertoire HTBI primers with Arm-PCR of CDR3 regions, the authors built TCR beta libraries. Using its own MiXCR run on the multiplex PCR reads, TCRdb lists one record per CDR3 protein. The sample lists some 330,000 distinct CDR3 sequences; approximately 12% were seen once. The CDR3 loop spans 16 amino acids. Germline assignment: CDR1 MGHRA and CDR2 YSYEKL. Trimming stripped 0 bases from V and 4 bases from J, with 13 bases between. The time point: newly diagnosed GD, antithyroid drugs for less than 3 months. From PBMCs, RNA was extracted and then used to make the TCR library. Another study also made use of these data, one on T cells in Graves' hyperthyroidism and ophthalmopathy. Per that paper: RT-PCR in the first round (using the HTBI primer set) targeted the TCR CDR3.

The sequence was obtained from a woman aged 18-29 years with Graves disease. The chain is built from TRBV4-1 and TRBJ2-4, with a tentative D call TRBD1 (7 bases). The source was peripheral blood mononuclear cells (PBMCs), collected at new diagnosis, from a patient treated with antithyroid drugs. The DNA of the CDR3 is TGCGCCAGCAGCCAAGAATTCGCAGGGGGGAAAAACATTCAGTACTTC. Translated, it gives CASSQEFAGGKNIQYF.